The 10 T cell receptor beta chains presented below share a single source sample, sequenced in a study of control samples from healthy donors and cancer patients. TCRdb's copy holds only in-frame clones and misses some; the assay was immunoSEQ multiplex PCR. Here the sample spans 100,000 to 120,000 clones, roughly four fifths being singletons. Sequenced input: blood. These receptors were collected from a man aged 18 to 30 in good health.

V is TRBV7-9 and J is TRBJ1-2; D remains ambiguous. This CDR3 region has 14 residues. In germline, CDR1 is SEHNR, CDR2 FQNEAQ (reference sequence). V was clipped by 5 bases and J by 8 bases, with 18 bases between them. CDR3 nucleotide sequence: TGTGCCAGCAGCCTCGGGCCTCCACTTGGGGGCTACACCTTC. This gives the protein CASSLGPPLGGYTF.

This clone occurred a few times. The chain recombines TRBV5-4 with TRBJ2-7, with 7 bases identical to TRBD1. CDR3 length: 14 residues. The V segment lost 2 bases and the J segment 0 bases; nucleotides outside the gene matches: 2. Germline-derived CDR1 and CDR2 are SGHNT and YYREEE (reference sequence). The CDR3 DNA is TGTGCCAGCAGCTTCGGACAGGACTCCTACGAGCAGTACTTC. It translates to CASSFGQDSYEQYF.

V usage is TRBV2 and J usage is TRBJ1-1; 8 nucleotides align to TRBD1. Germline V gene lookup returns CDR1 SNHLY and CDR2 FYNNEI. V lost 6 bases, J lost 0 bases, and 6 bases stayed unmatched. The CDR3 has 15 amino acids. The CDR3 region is CASRADRVLNTEAFF. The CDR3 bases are TGTGCCAGCAGGGCGGACAGGGTCTTGAACACTGAAGCTTTCTTT.

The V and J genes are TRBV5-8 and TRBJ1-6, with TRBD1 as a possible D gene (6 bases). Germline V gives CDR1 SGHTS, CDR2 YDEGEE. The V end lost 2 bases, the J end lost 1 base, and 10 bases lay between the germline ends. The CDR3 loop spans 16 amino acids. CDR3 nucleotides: TGTGCCAGCAGCTTCACAGGGAGATCCTATAATTCACCCCTCCACTTT. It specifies CASSFTGRSYNSPLHF.

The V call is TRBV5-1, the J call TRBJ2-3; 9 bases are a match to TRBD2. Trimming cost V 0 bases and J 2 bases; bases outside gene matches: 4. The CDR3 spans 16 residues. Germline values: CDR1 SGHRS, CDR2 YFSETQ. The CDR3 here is CASSLGGLAPTDTQYF. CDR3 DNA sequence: TGCGCCAGCAGCTTGGGGGGACTAGCCCCCACAGATACGCAGTATTTT.

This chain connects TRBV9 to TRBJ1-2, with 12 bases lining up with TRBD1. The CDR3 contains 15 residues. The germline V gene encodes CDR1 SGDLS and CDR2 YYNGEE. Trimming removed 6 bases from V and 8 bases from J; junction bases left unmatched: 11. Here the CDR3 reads CASKTGTGGLGGYTF. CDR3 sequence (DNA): TGTGCCAGCAAAACCGGGACAGGGGGCTTAGGAGGCTACACCTTC.

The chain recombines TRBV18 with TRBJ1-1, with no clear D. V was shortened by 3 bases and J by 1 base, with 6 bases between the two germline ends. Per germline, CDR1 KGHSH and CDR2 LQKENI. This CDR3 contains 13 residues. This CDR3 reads CASSPGANTEAFF. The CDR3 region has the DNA TGTGCCAGCTCACCTGGAGCGAACACTGAAGCTTTCTTT.

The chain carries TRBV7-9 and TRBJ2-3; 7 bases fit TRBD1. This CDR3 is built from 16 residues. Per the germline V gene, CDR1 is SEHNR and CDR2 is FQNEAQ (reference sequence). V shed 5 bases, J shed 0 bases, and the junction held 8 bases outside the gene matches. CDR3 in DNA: TGTGCCAGCAGCCTACGAGGGACAGATAGCACAGATACGCAGTATTTT. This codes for CASSLRGTDSTDTQYF.

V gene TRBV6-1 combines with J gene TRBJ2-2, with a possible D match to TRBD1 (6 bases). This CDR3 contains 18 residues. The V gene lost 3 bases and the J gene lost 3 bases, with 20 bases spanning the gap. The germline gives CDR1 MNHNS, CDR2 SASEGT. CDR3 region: CASSDDFWTARDTGELFF. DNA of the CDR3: TGTGCCAGCAGTGACGACTTTTGGACAGCCAGAGACACCGGGGAGCTGTTTTTT.

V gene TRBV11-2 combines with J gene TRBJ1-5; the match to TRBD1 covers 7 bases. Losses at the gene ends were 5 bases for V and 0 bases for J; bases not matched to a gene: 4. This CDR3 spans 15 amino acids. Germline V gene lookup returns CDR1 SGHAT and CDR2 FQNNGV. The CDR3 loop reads CASSRDSSSNQPQHF. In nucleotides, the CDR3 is TGTGCCAGCAGCCGGGACAGTTCTAGCAATCAGCCCCAGCATTTT.